One sample yielded the 31 T cell receptor beta chains listed below, sequenced in a study of shared clonotypes between healthy human individuals. Profiling relied on immunoSEQ multiplex PCR, and the TCRdb table lists in-frame clones only, not all of them. The sample consists of 2 million to 2.5 million clones, approximately 96% of them appearing once. Source material: naive CD4+ T cells sorted from blood. Subset in this sample: CD45RA+ positively selected. The receptors were sampled from a man younger than 35 in good health.

In this sample, this clone turned up once. The chain links TRBV30 to TRBJ2-7; D not certain. CDR3 length: 13 amino acids. Germline CDR1 reads GTSNPN; CDR2 reads SVGIG (reference sequence). V lost 2 bases and J 2 bases, leaving 10 bases between the germline ends. Written as DNA, the CDR3 is TGTGCCTGGAGTAGAGATGGCGCCTACGAGCAGTACTTC. Its protein is CAWSRDGAYEQYF.

The chain employs TRBV7-3 and TRBJ2-7, with D uncertain. Germline lookup yields CDR1 SGHTA and CDR2 FQGTGA. V was pared by 3 bases and J by 6 bases, with 15 bases between. This CDR3 has 14 residues. The CDR3, as DNA: TGTGCCAGCAGCTTCCCCGCGTTATCTGCCGAGCAGTACTTC. Its protein product is CASSFPALSAEQYF.

This clone occurred a few times. The V gene is TRBV6-1, the J gene TRBJ1-2, with D hard to call. The CDR3 covers 14 residues. Germline V lookup: CDR1 MNHNS, CDR2 SASEGT. V lost 6 bases to trimming and J lost 7 bases, with 18 bases between them. CDR3 amino acids: CASSAPRGGSGYTF. DNA for the CDR3: TGTGCCAGCAGCGCCCCCCGCGGAGGTAGTGGCTACACCTTC.

The chain has TRBV2 and TRBJ1-2, with a possible D match to TRBD1 (5 bases). Germline V gene sequence: CDR1 SNHLY, CDR2 FYNNEI. V was clipped by 10 bases and J by 7 bases, with 16 bases between them. The CDR3 length is 12 residues. The CDR3 loop reads CATVREMGGYTF. The CDR3 coding sequence is TGTGCCACTGTCAGGGAAATGGGTGGCTACACCTTC.

Here the CDR3 DNA reads TGTGCCGATGTTCGGCAGGGGATCCAGAACACTGAAGCTTTCTTT. Its protein is CADVRQGIQNTEAFF. This chain links TRBV7-9 with TRBJ1-1; perhaps TRBD1 as D (6 bases). Germline loops: CDR1 SEHNR, CDR2 FQNEAQ (reference sequence). The V gene lost 11 bases and the J gene lost 1 base, with 20 bases spanning the gap. The CDR3 consists of 15 residues.

This chain uses TRBV4-1 with TRBJ2-7, with a possible D match to TRBD2 (6 bases). Germline V gene data show CDR1 as MGHRA and CDR2 as YSYEKL. CDR3 length equals 17 residues. Trimming cost V 0 bases and J 2 bases, with 17 bases left between them. CDR3 sequence (DNA): TGCGCCAGCAGCCAAGATGGACGGCTAGCGTCGACCTACGAGCAGTACTTC. Protein: CASSQDGRLASTYEQYF.

This chain's CDR3 is CASSPRGRGGFGEQFF. CDR3 sequence (DNA): TGCGCCAGCAGCCCGCGCGGAAGGGGAGGGTTTGGGGAGCAGTTCTTC. V and J are TRBV4-3 and TRBJ2-1; 7 bases align to TRBD2. The ends lost 4 bases at V and 10 bases at J; junction bases unmatched: 16. CDR1 is LGHNA, CDR2 YSLEER, per germline. This CDR3 is built from 16 residues.

Points on this clone: In the same sample, other DNA sequences code for this CDR3. The CDR3 DNA reads TGTGCCAGCAGCCCGGGGACGGACAATGAGCAGTTCTTC. Its translation: CASSPGTDNEQFF. The chain recombines TRBV7-9 with TRBJ2-1; D possibly uses TRBD1 or TRBD2 (5 bases each). This CDR3 has 13 residues. Trimming cost V 5 bases and J 5 bases, with 10 bases left between them. The V gene's germline CDR1 is SEHNR and CDR2 FQNEAQ (reference sequence).

The chain joins TRBV11-2 to TRBJ2-7, with 11 bases identical to TRBD2. This CDR3 contains 13 residues. Germline assignment: CDR1 SGHAT and CDR2 FQNNGV. V lost 3 bases to trimming and J lost 12 bases; unmatched junction nucleotides: 7. DNA for the CDR3: TGTGCCAGCAGCTTGTCACTAGCGGGAGCCCGGTACTTC. Encoded protein: CASSLSLAGARYF.

The CDR3 coding sequence is TGTGCCAGTAGTATAGGACCCGGAGGTAATGAAAAACTGTTTTTT. It codes for CASSIGPGGNEKLFF. This chain connects TRBV19 to TRBJ1-4; unclear D gene. In germline, CDR1 is LNHDA, CDR2 SQIVND (reference sequence). CDR3 length equals 15 residues. Trimming removed 1 base from V and 4 bases from J, with 10 bases in between.

The rearrangement joins TRBV9 to TRBJ2-3, with a possible D match to TRBD2 (6 bases). The germline gives CDR1 SGDLS, CDR2 YYNGEE. The CDR3 runs to 15 residues. V lost 7 bases and J lost 3, with 18 bases in between. The CDR3 DNA reads TGTGCCAGCTCCCGGGACTCGAGCGGTACAGATACGCAGTATTTT. Amino acid sequence: CASSRDSSGTDTQYF.

The chain uses TRBV19 and TRBJ1-1; TRBD1 is a possible D gene (5 bases). The CDR3 extends over 13 amino acids. The ends were cut back, 3 bases at V and 6 bases at J, with 11 bases in the middle. Germline values: CDR1 LNHDA, CDR2 SQIVND (reference sequence). In nucleotides, the CDR3 is TGTGCCAGTAGTATGCAAGGGGTCGCTGAAGCTTTCTTT. Amino acid sequence: CASSMQGVAEAFF.

The V gene is TRBV14, the J gene TRBJ2-6; D unclear. Germline loops: CDR1 SGHDN, CDR2 FVKESK. The CDR3 is made up of 13 amino acids. Trimming stripped 5 bases from V and 2 bases from J, with 4 bases between. CDR3 coding DNA: TGTGCCAGCAGCGAAGCTGGGGCCAACGTCCTGACTTTC. It is translated as CASSEAGANVLTF.

This clone showed up just once. The CDR3 sequence: CAISVTGGAYNEQFF. The CDR3 coding sequence is TGTGCCATCAGTGTTACAGGGGGCGCCTACAATGAGCAGTTCTTC. The genes are TRBV10-3 and TRBJ2-1, with TRBD1 matching 9 bases. Germline V gives CDR1 ENHRY, CDR2 SYGVKD. CDR3 size: 15 residues. The V segment lost 4 bases and the J segment 2 bases; nucleotides outside the gene matches: 3.

The chain couples TRBV6-6 to TRBJ1-2; possible D gene TRBD1, 6 bases. The CDR3 consists of 14 residues. The V gene's germline CDR1 is MNHNY and CDR2 SVGAGI (reference sequence). V shed 9 bases and J shed 8 bases, with 22 bases lying between them. CDR3 loop: CASQTGPGALGYTF. CDR3 DNA: TGTGCCAGTCAAACGGGTCCAGGGGCCCTCGGCTACACCTTC.

The rearrangement uses TRBV9 and TRBJ1-5, with 8 bases aligning to TRBD1. Looked up from germline, CDR1 is SGDLS and CDR2 is YYNGEE. The V gene end was trimmed by 7 bases and the J gene end by 4 bases; junction bases not matched to a gene: 7. The CDR3 runs 14 residues. CDR3 in amino acids: CASGAGGLNQPQHF. In nucleotides, the CDR3 is TGTGCCAGCGGGGCAGGGGGCTTAAATCAGCCCCAGCATTTT.

The chain is built from TRBV4-1 and TRBJ1-6, with TRBD1 matching over 8 bases. The junction had 8 bases not matched to a gene; V was cut back by 3 bases and J by 7 bases. Germline CDR1 reads MGHRA; CDR2 reads YSYEKL. The CDR3 contains 16 residues. Written as DNA, the CDR3 is TGCGCCAGCAGCCAGCTGGGACAGGCAAGCAATTCACCCCTCCACTTT. Protein product: CASSQLGQASNSPLHF.

This clone was recorded once. The chain recombines TRBV5-1 with TRBJ2-1; TRBD1 agrees at 12 bases. Germline assignment: CDR1 SGHRS and CDR2 YFSETQ. There are 19 residues in the CDR3. V lost 0 bases, J lost 6 bases, and 13 bases stayed unmatched. The CDR3 DNA reads as TGCGCCAGCAGCTTGGTGGGACAGGGGGCCTATAGACCCCGCAATGAGCAGTTCTTC. The encoded protein is CASSLVGQGAYRPRNEQFF.

The CDR3, as DNA: TGTGCCAGCAGCACAGGGGGGATGGTCAACGACGAGCAGTACTTC. This sequence encodes CASSTGGMVNDEQYF. This chain joins TRBV28 and TRBJ2-7; TRBD1 agrees at 8 bases. V shed 6 bases, J shed 5 bases, and the junction held 12 bases outside the gene matches. CDR1 and CDR2 (germline): MDHEN, SYDVKM. The CDR3 has 15 amino acids.

The chain joins TRBV7-9 to TRBJ2-7, with D tentatively TRBD2 (6 bases). Germline CDR1 SEHNR, CDR2 FQNEAQ (reference sequence). The CDR3 extends over 15 amino acids. V was trimmed by 4 bases and J by 5 bases, leaving 18 bases between them. The DNA of the CDR3 is TGTGCCAGCAGCTCGTACAGGAGGGCTAATGACGAGCAGTACTTC. Its translation is CASSSYRRANDEQYF. Variable domain in full (rest from reference TRBV7-9 and TRBJ2-7): DTGVSQNPRHKITKRGQNVTFRCDPISEHNRLYWYRQTLGQGPEFLTYFQNEAQLEKSRLLSDRFSAERPKGSFSTLEIQRTEQGDSAMYLCASSSYRRANDEQYFGPGTRLTVT.

The chain uses TRBV19 and TRBJ1-1; TRBD1 matches 8 bases. The trim removed 3 bases at V and 4 bases at J, leaving 7 bases unmatched. Germline V gene lookup returns CDR1 LNHDA and CDR2 SQIVND (reference sequence). The CDR3 loop spans 15 amino acids. The CDR3 spells CASSISGTGLTEAFF. The CDR3 region has the DNA TGTGCCAGTAGTATTAGTGGGACAGGCCTCACTGAAGCTTTCTTT.

Comment on this clone: At the DNA level, this CDR3 is encoded by other sequences in the same sample as well. The J gene is TRBJ2-2, the V gene TRBV5-1, with D tentatively TRBD1 (5 bases). The V gene's germline CDR1 is SGHRS and CDR2 YFSETQ. The CDR3 contains 14 residues. Trimming stripped 4 bases from V and 1 base from J, with 8 bases between. CDR3 region: CASSLGVNTGELFF. The CDR3 DNA is TGCGCCAGCAGCCTAGGGGTGAACACCGGGGAGCTGTTTTTT.

The genes are TRBV19 and TRBJ1-1; TRBD1 might be the D (5 bases). V was pared by 5 bases and J by 0 bases, with 13 bases between. This CDR3 is built from 15 residues. Germline CDR1 reads LNHDA; CDR2 reads SQIVND (reference sequence). CDR3 sequence: CASSVGAIMNTEAFF. As DNA, the CDR3 is TGTGCCAGTAGTGTCGGGGCGATCATGAACACTGAAGCTTTCTTT.

The CDR3, as DNA: TGTGCCAGCCAAGGCTCAAAGAGCTCCTATAATTCACCCCTCCACTTT. It encodes CASQGSKSSYNSPLHF. This sequence joins TRBV6-6 and TRBJ1-6; D is unresolved. V lost 8 bases and J 0 bases, leaving 14 bases between the germline ends. Germline lookup yields CDR1 MNHNY and CDR2 SVGAGI (reference sequence). The CDR3 consists of 16 residues.

As concerns this clone: Other DNA sequences of this sample code for an identical CDR3. The chain has TRBV27 and TRBJ2-7; D not certain. Germline CDR1 MNHEY, CDR2 SMNVEV (reference sequence). The CDR3 has 13 residues. The V end lost 1 base, the J end lost 1 base, and 5 bases lay between the germline ends. The CDR3, as DNA: TGTGCCAGCAGTTTATGGGGTTCCTACGAGCAGTACTTC. Translation gives CASSLWGSYEQYF.

The chain has TRBV6-5 and TRBJ1-2, with TRBD1 matching over 7 bases. Germline V gives CDR1 MNHEY, CDR2 SVGAGI. The V and J ends lost 4 bases and 8 bases, in that order; junction bases with no gene match: 13. This CDR3 spans 15 amino acids. Here the CDR3 DNA reads TGTGCCAGCAGTTCCCCGGACGGGACAGAAAGGGGCTACACCTTC. This encodes CASSSPDGTERGYTF.

This sequence joins TRBV27 and TRBJ2-2; D might be TRBD1 (7 bases). Germline V gives CDR1 MNHEY, CDR2 SMNVEV (reference sequence). V lost 3 bases and J lost 6, with 11 bases in between. The CDR3 extends over 14 amino acids. As DNA, the CDR3 is TGTGCCAGCAGTTTGGGCAGGGGGGCCGGGGAGCTGTTTTTT. Its translation: CASSLGRGAGELFF.

The genes are TRBV7-8 and TRBJ2-7; 10 nucleotides agree with TRBD1. CDR3 length: 16 residues. The junction had 3 bases not matched to a gene; V was cut back by 1 base and J by 0 bases. The germline gives CDR1 SGHVS, CDR2 FQNEAQ. Here the CDR3 DNA reads TGTGCCAGCAGCTTAGTCGGGACAGGGGTCTCCTACGAGCAGTACTTC. Protein product: CASSLVGTGVSYEQYF.

The genes are TRBV6-6 and TRBJ2-3; unclear D gene. The V gene lost 2 bases and the J gene lost 4 bases, with 10 bases spanning the gap. CDR3 length: 14 amino acids. Germline V gives CDR1 MNHNY, CDR2 SVGAGI (reference sequence). In nucleotides, the CDR3 is TGTGCCAGCAGTTACGTTCGTGCTGCAGATACGCAGTATTTT. It encodes CASSYVRAADTQYF.

The table lists this clone with a count of one. This CDR3 reads CASRPLTGGGEKLFF. CDR3 sequence (DNA): TGTGCCAGCAGGCCTCTGACAGGGGGCGGGGAAAAACTGTTTTTT. The V call is TRBV6-6, the J call TRBJ1-4; 10 bases map to TRBD1. The CDR3 runs to 15 residues. Germline values: CDR1 MNHNY, CDR2 SVGAGI (reference sequence). The V and J ends lost 6 bases and 8 bases, in that order; junction bases with no gene match: 9.

The chain links TRBV7-9 to TRBJ2-7; the match to TRBD2 covers 10 bases. CDR1 and CDR2 (germline): SEHNR, FQNEAQ (reference sequence). The CDR3 extends over 15 amino acids. After removal of 5 bases from V and 2 bases from J, the junction contained 6 bases not matched to a gene. The CDR3 spells CASSPMGTSAYEQYF. The DNA of the CDR3 is TGTGCCAGCAGCCCGATGGGGACTAGCGCCTACGAGCAGTACTTC.